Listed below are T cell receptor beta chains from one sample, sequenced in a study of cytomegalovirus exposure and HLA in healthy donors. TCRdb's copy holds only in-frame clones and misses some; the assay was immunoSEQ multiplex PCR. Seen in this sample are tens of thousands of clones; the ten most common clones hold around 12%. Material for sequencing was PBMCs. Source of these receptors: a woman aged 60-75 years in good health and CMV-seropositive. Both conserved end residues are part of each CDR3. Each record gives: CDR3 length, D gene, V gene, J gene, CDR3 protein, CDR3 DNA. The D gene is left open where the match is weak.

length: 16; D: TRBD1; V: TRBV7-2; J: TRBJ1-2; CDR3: CASSPGTGGIDYGYTF; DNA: TGTGCCAGCAGCCCCGGGACAGGGGGCATTGACTATGGCTACACCTTC
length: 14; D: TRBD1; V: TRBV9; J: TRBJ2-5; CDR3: CASSRVPGGETQYF; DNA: TGTGCCAGCAGCCGGGTACCAGGGGGAGAGACCCAGTACTTC
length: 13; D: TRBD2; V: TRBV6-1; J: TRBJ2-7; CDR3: CASKISTGGEQYF; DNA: TGTGCCTCCAAAATCTCGACGGGGGGCGAGCAGTACTTC
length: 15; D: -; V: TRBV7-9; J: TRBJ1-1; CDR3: CASSPQGTRNTEAFF; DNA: TGTGCCAGCAGCCCGCAGGGGACACGGAACACTGAAGCTTTCTTT
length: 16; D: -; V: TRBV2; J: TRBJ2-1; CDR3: CASSELPLSSYNEQFF; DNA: TGTGCCAGCAGTGAACTCCCCTTGAGCTCCTACAATGAGCAGTTCTTC
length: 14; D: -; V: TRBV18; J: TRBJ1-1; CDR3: CASSPKTGSAEDFF; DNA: TGTGCCAGCTCACCAAAGACAGGCTCAGCTGAAGATTTCTTT
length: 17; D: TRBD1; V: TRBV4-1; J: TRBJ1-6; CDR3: CASSQDGGQGAWSPLHF; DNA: TGCGCCAGCAGCCAAGATGGGGGACAGGGGGCTTGGTCACCCCTCCACTTT
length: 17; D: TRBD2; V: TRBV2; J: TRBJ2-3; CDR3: CASSDLVAGDDTDTQYF; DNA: TGTGCCAGCAGTGATTTGGTAGCGGGGGATGATACAGATACGCAGTATTTT
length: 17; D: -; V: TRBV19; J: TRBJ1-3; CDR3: CASSPLQGYFSGNTIYF; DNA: TGTGCCAGTAGTCCACTCCAGGGCTATTTCTCTGGAAACACCATATATTTT
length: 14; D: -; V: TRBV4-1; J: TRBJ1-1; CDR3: CASSREGMNTEAFF; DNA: TGCGCCAGCAGCCGGGAGGGCATGAACACTGAAGCTTTCTTT
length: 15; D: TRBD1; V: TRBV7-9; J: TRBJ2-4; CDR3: CASSLTDREQNIQYF; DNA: TGTGCCAGCAGCCTCACGGACAGGGAACAAAACATTCAGTACTTC
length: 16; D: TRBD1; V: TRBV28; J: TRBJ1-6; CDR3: CASKSQGAPYNSPLHF; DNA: TGTGCCAGCAAGAGTCAGGGGGCTCCATATAATTCACCCCTACACTTT
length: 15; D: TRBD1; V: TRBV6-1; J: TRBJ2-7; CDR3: CASSADRGSTYEQYF; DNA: TGTGCCAGCAGTGCAGACAGGGGGAGTACCTACGAGCAGTACTTC
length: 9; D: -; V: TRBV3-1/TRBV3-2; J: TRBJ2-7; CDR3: CARAYEQYF; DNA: TGTGCCCGAGCCTACGAGCAGTACTTC
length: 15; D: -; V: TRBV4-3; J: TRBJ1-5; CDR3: CASSQDPGGGQHQHF; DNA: TGCGCCAGCAGCCAAGATCCCGGAGGAGGGCAGCACCAGCATTTT
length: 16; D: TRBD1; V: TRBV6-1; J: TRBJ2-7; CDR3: CASSDNPDRVRYEQYF; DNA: TGTGCCAGCAGTGACAATCCCGACAGGGTGAGGTACGAGCAGTACTTC
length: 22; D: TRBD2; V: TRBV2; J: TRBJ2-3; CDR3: CASSEPLTESGLAGVPTDTQYF; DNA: TGTGCCAGCAGTGAACCCCTGACAGAATCGGGGCTAGCGGGGGTTCCCACAGATACGCAGTATTTT
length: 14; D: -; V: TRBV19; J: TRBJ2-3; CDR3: CASSIGTSPDTQYF; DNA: TGTGCCAGTAGTATTGGGACAAGCCCAGATACGCAGTATTTT
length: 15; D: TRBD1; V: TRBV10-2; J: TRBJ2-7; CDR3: CASTPGQVRAYEQYF; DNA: TGCGCCAGCACCCCGGGACAGGTTCGCGCCTACGAGCAGTACTTC
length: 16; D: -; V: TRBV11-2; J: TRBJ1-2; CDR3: CASSSPTGEVTYGYTF; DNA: TGTGCCAGCAGCTCCCCGACAGGAGAAGTCACCTATGGCTACACCTTC
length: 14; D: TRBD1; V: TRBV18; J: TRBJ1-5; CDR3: CASPGGQGRQPQHF; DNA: TGTGCCAGCCCGGGGGGACAGGGCCGACAGCCCCAGCATTTT
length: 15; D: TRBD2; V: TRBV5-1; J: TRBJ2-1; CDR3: CASSLGADGGNEQFF; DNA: TGCGCCAGCAGCTTGGGGGCCGACGGGGGGAATGAGCAGTTCTTC